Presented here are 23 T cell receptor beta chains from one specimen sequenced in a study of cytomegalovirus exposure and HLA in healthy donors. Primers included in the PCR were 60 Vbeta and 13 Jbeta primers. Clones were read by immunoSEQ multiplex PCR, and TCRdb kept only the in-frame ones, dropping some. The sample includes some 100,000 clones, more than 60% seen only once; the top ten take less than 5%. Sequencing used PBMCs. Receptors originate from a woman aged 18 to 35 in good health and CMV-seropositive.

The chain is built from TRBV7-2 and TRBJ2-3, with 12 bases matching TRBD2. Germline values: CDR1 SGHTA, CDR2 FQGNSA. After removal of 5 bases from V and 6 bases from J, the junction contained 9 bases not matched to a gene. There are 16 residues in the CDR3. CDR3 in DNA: TGTGCCAGCAGCCCAAGACTAGCGGGAGATCTGGATACGCAGTATTTT. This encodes CASSPRLAGDLDTQYF. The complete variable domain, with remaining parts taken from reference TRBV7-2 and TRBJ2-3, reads GAGVSQSPSNKVTEKGKDVELRCDPISGHTALYWYRQSLGQGLEFLIYFQGNSAPDKSGLPSDRFSAERTGGSVSTLTIQRTQQEDSAVYLCASSPRLAGDLDTQYFGPGTRLTVL.

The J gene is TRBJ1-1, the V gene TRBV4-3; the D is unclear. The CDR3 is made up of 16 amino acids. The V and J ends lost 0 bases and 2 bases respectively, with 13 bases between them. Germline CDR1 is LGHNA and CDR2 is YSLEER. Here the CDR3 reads CASSQERSVLNTEAFF. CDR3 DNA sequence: TGCGCCAGCAGCCAAGAGAGGTCAGTCCTTAACACTGAAGCTTTCTTT.

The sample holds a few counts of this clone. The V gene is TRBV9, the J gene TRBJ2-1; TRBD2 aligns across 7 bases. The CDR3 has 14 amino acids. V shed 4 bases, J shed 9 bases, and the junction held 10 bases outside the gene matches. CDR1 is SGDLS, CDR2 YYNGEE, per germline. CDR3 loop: CASSRSQAGSEQFF. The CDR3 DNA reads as TGTGCCAGCAGCCGCTCTCAAGCGGGGAGTGAGCAGTTCTTC.

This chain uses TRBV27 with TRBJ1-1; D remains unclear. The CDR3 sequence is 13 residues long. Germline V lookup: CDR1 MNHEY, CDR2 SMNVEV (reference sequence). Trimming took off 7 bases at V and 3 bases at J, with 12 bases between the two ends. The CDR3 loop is CASKPGLDTEAFF. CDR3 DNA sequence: TGTGCCAGCAAACCCGGACTTGACACTGAAGCTTTCTTT.

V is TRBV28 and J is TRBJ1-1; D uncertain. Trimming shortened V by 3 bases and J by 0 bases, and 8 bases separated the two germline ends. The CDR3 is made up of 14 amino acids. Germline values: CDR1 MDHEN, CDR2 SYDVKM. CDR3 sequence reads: CASSLVGLNTEAFF. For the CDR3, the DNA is TGTGCCAGCAGTTTGGTGGGCTTGAACACTGAAGCTTTCTTT.

In DNA, the CDR3 is TGTGCCAGCACCAGCCTTGAGGAAACCGGGGAGCTGTTTTTT. This sequence encodes CASTSLEETGELFF. The J gene is TRBJ2-2, the V gene TRBV7-9; D not certain. The CDR3 has 14 amino acids. Germline V lookup: CDR1 SEHNR, CDR2 FQNEAQ (reference sequence). Trimming removed 7 bases at V and 5 bases at J, with 14 bases between.

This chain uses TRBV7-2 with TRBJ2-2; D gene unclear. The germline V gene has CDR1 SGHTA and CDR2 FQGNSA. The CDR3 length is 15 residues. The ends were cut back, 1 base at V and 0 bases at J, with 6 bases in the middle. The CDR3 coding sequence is TGTGCCAGCAGCTTAGGCACAGCGAACACCGGGGAGCTGTTTTTT. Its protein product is CASSLGTANTGELFF.

CDR3 sequence (DNA): TGCGCCAGCAGCATAGGACTAGCGGGAGTGGGCTACGAGCAGTACTTC. Amino acid sequence: CASSIGLAGVGYEQYF. This sequence joins TRBV5-1 and TRBJ2-7; 13 bases match TRBD2. The germline V gene encodes CDR1 SGHRS and CDR2 YFSETQ. The CDR3 runs 16 residues. V was pared by 4 bases and J by 3 bases, with 7 bases of the junction left unmatched.

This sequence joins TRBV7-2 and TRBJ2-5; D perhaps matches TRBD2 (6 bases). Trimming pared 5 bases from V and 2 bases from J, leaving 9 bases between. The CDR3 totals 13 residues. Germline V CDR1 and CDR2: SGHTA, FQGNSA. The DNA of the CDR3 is TGTGCCAGCAGCCCAGGAGGGCAAGAGACCCAGTACTTC. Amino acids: CASSPGGQETQYF.

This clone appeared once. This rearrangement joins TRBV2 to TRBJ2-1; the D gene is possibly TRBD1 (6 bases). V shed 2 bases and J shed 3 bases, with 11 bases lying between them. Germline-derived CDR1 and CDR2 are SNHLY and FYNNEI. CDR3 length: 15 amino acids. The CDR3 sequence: CASSELSGVYNEQFF. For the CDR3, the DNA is TGTGCCAGCAGTGAACTGTCAGGGGTCTACAATGAGCAGTTCTTC.

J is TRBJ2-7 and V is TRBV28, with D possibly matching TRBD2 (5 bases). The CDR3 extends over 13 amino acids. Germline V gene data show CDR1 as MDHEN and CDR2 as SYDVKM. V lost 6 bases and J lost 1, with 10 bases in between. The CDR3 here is CASRPRGSYEQYF. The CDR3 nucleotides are TGTGCCAGCAGACCTCGAGGGTCCTACGAGCAGTACTTC.

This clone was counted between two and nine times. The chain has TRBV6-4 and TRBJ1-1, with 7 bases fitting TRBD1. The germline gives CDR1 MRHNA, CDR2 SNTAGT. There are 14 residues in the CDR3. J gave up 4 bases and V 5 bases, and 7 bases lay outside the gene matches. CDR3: CASSTSDRATEAFF. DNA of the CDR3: TGTGCCAGCAGTACCTCCGACAGGGCCACTGAAGCTTTCTTT.

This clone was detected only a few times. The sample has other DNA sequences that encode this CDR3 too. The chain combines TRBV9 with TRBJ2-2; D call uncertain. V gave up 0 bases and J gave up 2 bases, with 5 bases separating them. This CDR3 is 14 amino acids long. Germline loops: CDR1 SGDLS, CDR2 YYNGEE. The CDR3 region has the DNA TGTGCCAGCAGCGTAGGACAAAACACCGGGGAGCTGTTTTTT. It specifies CASSVGQNTGELFF.

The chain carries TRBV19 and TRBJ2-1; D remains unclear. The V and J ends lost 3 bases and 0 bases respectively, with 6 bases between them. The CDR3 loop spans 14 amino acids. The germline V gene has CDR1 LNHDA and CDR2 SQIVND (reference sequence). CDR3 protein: CASSISSSYNEQFF. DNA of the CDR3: TGTGCCAGTAGTATTAGTAGCTCCTACAATGAGCAGTTCTTC. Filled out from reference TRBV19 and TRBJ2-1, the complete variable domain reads DGGITQSPKYLFRKEGQNVTLSCEQNLNHDAMYWYRQDPGQGLRLIYYSQIVNDFQKGDIAEGYSVSREKKESFPLTVTSAQKNPTAFYLCASSISSSYNEQFFGPGTRLTVL.

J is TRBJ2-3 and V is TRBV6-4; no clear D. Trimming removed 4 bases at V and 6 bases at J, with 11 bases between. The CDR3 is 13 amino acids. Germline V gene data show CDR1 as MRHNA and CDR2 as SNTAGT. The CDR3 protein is CASSAENGDTQYF. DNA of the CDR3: TGTGCCAGCAGTGCGGAGAATGGGGATACGCAGTATTTT.

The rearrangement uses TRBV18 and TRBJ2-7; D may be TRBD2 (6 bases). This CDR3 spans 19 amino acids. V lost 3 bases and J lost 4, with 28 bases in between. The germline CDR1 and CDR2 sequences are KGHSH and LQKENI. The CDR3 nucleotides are TGTGCCAGCTCACCGGATTTGGCGGGGCCAGGCGAGCAACTATACGAGCAGTACTTC. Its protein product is CASSPDLAGPGEQLYEQYF.

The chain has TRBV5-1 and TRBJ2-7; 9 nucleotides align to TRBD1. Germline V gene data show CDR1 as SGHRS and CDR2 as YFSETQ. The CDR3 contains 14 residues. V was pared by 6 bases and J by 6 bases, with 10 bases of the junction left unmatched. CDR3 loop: CASTASGTGTEQYF. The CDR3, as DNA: TGCGCCAGCACGGCCTCCGGGACAGGGACCGAGCAGTACTTC.

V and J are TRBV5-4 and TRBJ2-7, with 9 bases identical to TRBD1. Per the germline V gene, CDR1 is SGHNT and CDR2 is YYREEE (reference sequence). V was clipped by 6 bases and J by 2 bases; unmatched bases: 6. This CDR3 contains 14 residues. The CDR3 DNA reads TGTGCCAGCACCGATCGGGACAGGGCCTACGAGCAGTACTTC. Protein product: CASTDRDRAYEQYF.

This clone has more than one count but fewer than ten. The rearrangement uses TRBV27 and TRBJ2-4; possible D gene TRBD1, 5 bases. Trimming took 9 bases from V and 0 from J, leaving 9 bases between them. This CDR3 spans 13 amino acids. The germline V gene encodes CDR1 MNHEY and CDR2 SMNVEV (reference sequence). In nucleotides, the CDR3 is TGTGCCAGTTGGGGCACAGCCAAAAACATTCAGTACTTC. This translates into CASWGTAKNIQYF.

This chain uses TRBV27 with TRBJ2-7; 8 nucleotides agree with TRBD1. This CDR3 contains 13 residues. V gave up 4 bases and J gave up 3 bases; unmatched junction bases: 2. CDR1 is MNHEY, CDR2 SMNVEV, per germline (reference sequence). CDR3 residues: CASSYRGSYEQYF. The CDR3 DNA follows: TGTGCCAGCAGTTACAGGGGGAGCTACGAGCAGTACTTC.

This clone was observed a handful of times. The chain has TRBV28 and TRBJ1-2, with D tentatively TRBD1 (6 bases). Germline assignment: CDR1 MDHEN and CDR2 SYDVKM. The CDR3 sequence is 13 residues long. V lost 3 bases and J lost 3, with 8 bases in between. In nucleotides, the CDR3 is TGTGCCAGCAGTTTGACAGGTTACTATGGCTACACCTTC. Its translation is CASSLTGYYGYTF.

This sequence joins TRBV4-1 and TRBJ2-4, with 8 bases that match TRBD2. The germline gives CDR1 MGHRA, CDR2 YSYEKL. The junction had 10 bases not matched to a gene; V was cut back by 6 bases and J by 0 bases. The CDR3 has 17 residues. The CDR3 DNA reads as TGCGCCAGCAGTCAATCAGCGGGAGAGGTAGCCAAAAACATTCAGTACTTC. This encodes CASSQSAGEVAKNIQYF.

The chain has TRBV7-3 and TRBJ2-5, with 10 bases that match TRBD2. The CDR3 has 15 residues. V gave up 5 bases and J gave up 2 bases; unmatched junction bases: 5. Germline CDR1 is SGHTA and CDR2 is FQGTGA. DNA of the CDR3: TGTGCCAGCAGCCAACTAGCGGGGATGCAAGAGACCCAGTACTTC. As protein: CASSQLAGMQETQYF.